This T cell receptor beta chain stems from a study of low-dose radiotherapy and immunotherapy resistance in tumors. Primers targeting TRAV and TRBV primed first-strand cDNA, covering alpha and beta chains. Over 20 PCR cycles, TCRs were amplified from a constant-region primer and V-primer adapter. A single record per CDR3 protein comes from TCRdb applying MiXCR to the reads. The sample includes around 68,000 distinct CDR3 sequences, around 27% seen only once; the top ten take 6.6%. The CDR3 runs 15 residues. The V end was cut by 5 bases, the J end by 0 bases, with 11 bases between. Time point given: before trial treatment.

Sequencing used PBMCs, obtained before treatment. This chain joins TRBV12-3 or TRBV12-4 and TRBJ2-1; D gene ambiguous. The receptor was isolated from a male donor with rectosigmoid adenocarcinoma. The CDR3 here is CASSGKSFSYNEQFF. The CDR3 nucleotides are TGTGCCAGCAGTGGTAAGAGTTTCTCCTACAATGAGCAGTTCTTC.